The 5 T cell receptor beta chains given below trace back to one sample, sequenced in a study of shared clonotypes between healthy human individuals. Assay used: immunoSEQ multiplex PCR; TCRdb lists only in-frame clones, some missing. The repertoire holds approximately 500,000 clones, around four fifths seen once, with approximately 12% in the top ten. Input material: PBMCs. These receptors originate from a woman in her thirties or forties in good health. Some clones in this sample may be carry-over from other donors' samples.

The genes are TRBV28 and TRBJ2-1, with TRBD2 matching over 8 bases. With 1 base clipped from V and 5 bases from J, the junction kept 7 bases outside the gene matches. Germline assignment: CDR1 MDHEN and CDR2 SYDVKM. The CDR3 loop spans 16 amino acids. For the CDR3, the DNA is TGTGCCAGCAGTTTATCTACGGCGGGAGGTAACAATGAGCAGTTCTTC. Translated: CASSLSTAGGNNEQFF.

The genes are TRBV15 and TRBJ2-7, with 8 bases identical to TRBD2. V was clipped by 1 base and J by 1 base; unmatched bases: 12. Germline loops: CDR1 LNHNV, CDR2 YYDKDF (reference sequence). This CDR3 is 18 amino acids long. In nucleotides, the CDR3 is TGTGCCACCAGCAGAGTCCCTTTAGCGGGGCTCGTATCCTACGAGCAGTACTTC. Protein sequence: CATSRVPLAGLVSYEQYF.

This sequence joins TRBV6-6 and TRBJ1-5; 8 bases are a match to TRBD1. This CDR3 comprises 14 residues. Losses at the gene ends were 6 bases for V and 6 bases for J; bases not matched to a gene: 7. Germline CDR1 MNHNY, CDR2 SVGAGI (reference sequence). This CDR3 is CASRVGQGGQPQHF. In nucleotides, the CDR3 is TGTGCCAGCAGAGTCGGACAGGGCGGTCAGCCCCAGCATTTT.

Notes on this clone: The sample holds other DNA sequences that translate to the same CDR3. The chain uses TRBV7-9 and TRBJ1-1; TRBD1 aligns across 8 bases. The ends lost 3 bases at V and 1 base at J; junction bases unmatched: 4. In germline, CDR1 is SEHNR, CDR2 FQNEAQ (reference sequence). The CDR3 sequence is 15 residues long. This CDR3 reads CASSFHGTGNTEAFF. CDR3 nucleotides: TGTGCCAGCAGCTTCCATGGGACAGGGAACACTGAAGCTTTCTTT.

This clone has a handful of counts. The CDR3 DNA sequence: TGTGCCAGCAGTTACTCGGGCCAAAACGAGTTCTTT. This codes for CASSYSGQNEFF. The gene calls are TRBV6-6 and TRBJ1-1; D uncertain. V lost 0 bases and J 14 bases, leaving 13 bases between the germline ends. The CDR3 extends over 12 amino acids. In germline, CDR1 is MNHNY, CDR2 SVGAGI (reference sequence).